What follows are 23 T cell receptor beta chains derived from one specimen sequenced in a study of blood T cell repertoires in COVID-19. Profiled with immunoSEQ multiplex PCR; TCRdb holds only in-frame clones, not every one. The data show around 250,000 clones, with roughly nine tenths seen just once and under 2% held by the top ten. The sample consisted of peripheral blood. These receptors were taken from a woman aged 55-70 years who had recovered from COVID-19.

The rearrangement links TRBV7-9 to TRBJ1-1, with 7 bases fitting TRBD1. The V and J ends lost 5 bases and 2 bases, in that order; junction bases with no gene match: 8. The CDR3 contains 15 residues. CDR1 SEHNR and CDR2 FQNEAQ come from the germline V gene (reference sequence). As DNA, the CDR3 is TGTGCCAGCAGCGCGCGACAGGGTCTAAACACTGAAGCTTTCTTT. Its translation: CASSARQGLNTEAFF.

V is TRBV9 and J is TRBJ2-7, with TRBD2 as a possible D gene (5 bases). Trimming left V 0 bases short and J 5 bases short, with 15 bases between. CDR1 SGDLS and CDR2 YYNGEE come from the germline V gene. The CDR3 totals 15 residues. The CDR3 nucleotides read TGTGCCAGCAGCGTAGCTCAGGACTCCCTCGACGAGCAGTACTTC. It encodes CASSVAQDSLDEQYF. Looking up the rest from reference TRBV9 and TRBJ2-7 gives the full variable domain: DSGVTQTPKHLITATGQRVTLRCSPRSGDLSVYWYQQSLDQGLQFLIQYYNGEERAKGNILERFSAQQFPDLHSELNLSSLELGDSALYFCASSVAQDSLDEQYFGPGTRLTVT.

The rearrangement uses TRBV5-6 and TRBJ2-2; D is perhaps TRBD1 (6 bases). V gave up 4 bases and J gave up 5 bases, with 18 bases separating them. The CDR3 is 16 residues long. The germline CDR1 and CDR2 sequences are SGHDT and YYEEEE. Written as DNA, the CDR3 is TGTGCCAGCAGCGAGAACAGGGCCGGGGCGACCGGGGAGCTGTTTTTT. This gives the protein CASSENRAGATGELFF.

This clone was found once. The rearrangement uses TRBV9 and TRBJ2-3, with 8 bases matching TRBD1. Germline V gives CDR1 SGDLS, CDR2 YYNGEE. V shed 9 bases, J shed 9 bases, and the junction held 18 bases outside the gene matches. CDR3 length equals 15 residues. The CDR3 region is CAKIPSGGRSGTQYF. CDR3 bases: TGTGCCAAGATACCATCAGGGGGCAGGAGCGGGACGCAGTATTTT. Full variable domain (outside the CDR3, taken from reference TRBV9 and TRBJ2-3): DSGVTQTPKHLITATGQRVTLRCSPRSGDLSVYWYQQSLDQGLQFLIQYYNGEERAKGNILERFSAQQFPDLHSELNLSSLELGDSALYFCAKIPSGGRSGTQYFGPGTRLTVL.

This clone came up a few times. The chain couples TRBV6-5 to TRBJ1-2; D unclear. Per germline, CDR1 MNHEY and CDR2 SVGAGI. The CDR3 is 13 amino acids. The V end was cut by 6 bases, the J end by 4 bases, with 12 bases between. The CDR3 reads CASRTRELYGYTF. The CDR3 nucleotides read TGTGCCAGCAGGACAAGAGAACTCTATGGCTACACCTTC.

The CDR3: CASSFLRGSGNTIYF. The DNA of the CDR3 is TGTGCCAGCAGCTTCCTCAGGGGCTCTGGAAACACCATATATTTT. The V gene is TRBV5-6, the J gene TRBJ1-3; D possibly corresponds to TRBD1 (6 bases). The CDR3 has 15 amino acids. The germline V gene has CDR1 SGHDT and CDR2 YYEEEE. V was trimmed by 2 bases and J by 0 bases, leaving 9 bases between them. Based on the CDR3 plus reference TRBV5-6 and TRBJ1-3, the full variable domain is DAGVTQSPTHLIKTRGQQVTLRCSPKSGHDTVSWYQQALGQGPQFIFQYYEEEERQRGNFPDRFSGHQFPNYSSELNVNALLLGDSALYLCASSFLRGSGNTIYFGEGSWLTVV.

V usage is TRBV9 and J usage is TRBJ2-5; 9 positions agree with TRBD2. The junction had 8 bases not matched to a gene; V was cut back by 3 bases and J by 5 bases. The CDR3 length is 15 residues. Germline loops: CDR1 SGDLS, CDR2 YYNGEE. CDR3 sequence reads: CASSAAGGGWETQYF. Written as DNA, the CDR3 is TGTGCCAGCAGCGCAGCGGGGGGCGGATGGGAGACCCAGTACTTC.

The genes are TRBV5-1 and TRBJ1-1, with a tentative D call TRBD1 (5 bases). The CDR3 is 14 amino acids. Per the germline V gene, CDR1 is SGHRS and CDR2 is YFSETQ. Trimming took off 3 bases at V and 4 bases at J, with 13 bases between the two ends. CDR3 DNA sequence: TGCGCCAGCAGCTCAGACGTGGGGGGCACTGAAGCTTTCTTT. Protein: CASSSDVGGTEAFF.

V is TRBV10-3 and J is TRBJ1-5, with D maybe TRBD1 (5 bases). The CDR3 is 17 residues long. The V gene lost 4 bases and the J gene lost 4 bases, with 20 bases spanning the gap. From germline, CDR1 is ENHRY and CDR2 SYGVKD. The CDR3 reads CAISADKGSGGNQPQHF. In DNA form, the CDR3 reads TGTGCCATCAGTGCCGACAAGGGGTCCGGGGGAAATCAGCCCCAGCATTTT.

The chain employs TRBV9 and TRBJ1-3; no reliable D call. This CDR3 comprises 17 residues. Per the germline V gene, CDR1 is SGDLS and CDR2 is YYNGEE. V was cut by 3 bases and J by 0 bases, with 16 bases left in between. CDR3 in amino acids: CASSGDLRSFSGNTIYF. Here the CDR3 DNA reads TGTGCCAGCAGCGGCGATCTTAGATCCTTCTCTGGAAACACCATATATTTT.

The chain is built from TRBV6-5 and TRBJ1-2; D unresolved. The length of the CDR3 is 12 residues. V was trimmed by 7 bases and J by 4 bases, leaving 10 bases between them. From germline, CDR1 is MNHEY and CDR2 SVGAGI. The CDR3 DNA is TGTGCCAGCAACCGGAGGACCTATGGCTACACCTTC. It encodes CASNRRTYGYTF.

This clone has a single count. The chain has TRBV5-5 and TRBJ1-5, with D perhaps matching TRBD1 (5 bases). Germline CDR1 is SGHKS and CDR2 is YYEKEE (reference sequence). V shed 4 bases and J shed 9 bases, with 14 bases lying between them. The CDR3 sequence is 13 residues long. CDR3 DNA sequence: TGTGCCAGCAGCCCAGGGCTCCAGATGCCCCAGCATTTT. Residues: CASSPGLQMPQHF.

This clone was detected only once. The chain employs TRBV3-1 (or the pseudogene TRBV3-2) and TRBJ2-7, with 11 bases identical to TRBD1. Germline V gene data show CDR1 as LGHDT and CDR2 as YNNKEL (reference sequence). This CDR3 region has 14 residues. With 3 bases clipped from V and 3 bases from J, the junction kept 1 base outside the gene matches. The CDR3 region is CASSQGTGGYEQYF. CDR3 DNA: TGTGCCAGCAGCCAGGGGACAGGGGGCTACGAGCAGTACTTC.

The chain is built from TRBV7-9 and TRBJ1-2; 7 nucleotides match TRBD1. The CDR3 is made up of 14 amino acids. The V and J ends lost 5 bases and 4 bases, in that order; junction bases with no gene match: 7. Looked up from germline, CDR1 is SEHNR and CDR2 is FQNEAQ (reference sequence). The CDR3 reads CASSNRDSPYGYTF. The DNA for the CDR3 is TGTGCCAGCAGCAACCGGGACAGCCCCTATGGCTACACCTTC.

The V gene is TRBV7-2, the J gene TRBJ1-4; D is possibly TRBD1 (5 bases). The CDR3 has 16 amino acids. Germline V gene sequence: CDR1 SGHTA, CDR2 FQGNSA. V was trimmed by 10 bases and J by 0 bases, leaving 18 bases between them. The CDR3, as DNA: TGTGCCATCCGTCCAGGGATCGCTGCAACTAATGAAAAACTGTTTTTT. This codes for CAIRPGIAATNEKLFF.

The chain recombines TRBV5-1 with TRBJ1-1; D is unclear. The germline gives CDR1 SGHRS, CDR2 YFSETQ. The CDR3 extends over 15 amino acids. V lost 1 base, J lost 5 bases, and 15 bases lay in between. The CDR3 loop is CASSLLRGRETEAFF. The DNA of the CDR3 is TGCGCCAGCAGCTTGCTTCGGGGTCGGGAGACTGAAGCTTTCTTT. The variable domain in full, completed from reference TRBV5-1 and TRBJ1-1, reads KAGVTQTPRYLIKTRGQQVTLSCSPISGHRSVSWYQQTPGQGLQFLFEYFSETQRNKGNFPGRFSGRQFSNSRSEMNVSTLELGDSALYLCASSLLRGRETEAFFGQGTRLTVV.

The rearrangement links TRBV6-1 to TRBJ2-2; 9 positions match TRBD2. V lost 2 bases and J lost 10; bases outside the gene matches: 11. This CDR3 contains 16 residues. Germline V gene lookup returns CDR1 MNHNS and CDR2 SASEGT. CDR3 protein: CASSETGGGAEEELFF. The CDR3 DNA reads TGTGCCAGCAGTGAAACGGGCGGGGGGGCCGAAGAGGAGCTGTTTTTT.

The rearrangement uses TRBV5-4 and TRBJ2-4; D uncertain. Germline V CDR1 and CDR2: SGHNT, YYREEE (reference sequence). CDR3 size: 18 residues. Trimming shortened V by 2 bases and J by 0 bases, and 18 bases separated the two germline ends. In DNA form, the CDR3 reads TGTGCCAGCAGCTTCCTGATAGCCGAAAGAGTAGCCAAAAACATTCAGTACTTC. This sequence encodes CASSFLIAERVAKNIQYF.

This sequence joins TRBV7-2 and TRBJ1-1, with unresolved D. The CDR3 loop spans 12 amino acids. Germline V gives CDR1 SGHTA, CDR2 FQGNSA. V gave up 5 bases and J gave up 7 bases, with 11 bases separating them. CDR3 region: CASSADRLEAFF. The DNA of the CDR3 is TGTGCCAGCAGCGCTGACCGACTTGAAGCTTTCTTT.

The rearrangement joins TRBV6-2 or TRBV6-3 to TRBJ1-1; unclear D gene. Germline values: CDR1 MNHEY, CDR2 SVGEGT. CDR3 length: 15 amino acids. V gave up 2 bases and J gave up 5 bases, with 15 bases separating them. This chain's CDR3 is CASSYPLGRETEAFF. For the CDR3, the DNA is TGTGCCAGCAGTTACCCTTTAGGAAGGGAGACTGAAGCTTTCTTT.

This chain joins TRBV28 and TRBJ2-2, with D maybe TRBD1 (6 bases). Trimming took off 3 bases at V and 2 bases at J, with 10 bases between the two ends. This CDR3 comprises 15 residues. The germline CDR1 and CDR2 sequences are MDHEN and SYDVKM. The CDR3 nucleotides read TGTGCCAGCAGTTTTCCAGGGGCCAACACCGGGGAGCTGTTTTTT. It codes for CASSFPGANTGELFF.

The rearrangement links TRBV15 to TRBJ1-4; tentatively, D is TRBD1 (5 bases). The CDR3 is 15 amino acids. CDR1 and CDR2 from the germline V gene are LNHNV and YYDKDF (reference sequence). Deletions cut 3 bases from V and 4 bases from J, with 12 bases between. Written as DNA, the CDR3 is TGTGCCACCAGCAGCCCCGACAGCCATAATGAAAAACTGTTTTTT. Its translation is CATSSPDSHNEKLFF.

The chain links TRBV28 to TRBJ2-1; D remains unclear. V was shortened by 8 bases and J by 9 bases, with 14 bases between the two germline ends. This CDR3 is built from 12 residues. The germline V gene encodes CDR1 MDHEN and CDR2 SYDVKM. The CDR3 bases are TGTGCCAGCTCCTCCCAAGAGATTGAGCAGTTCTTC. Translation gives CASSSQEIEQFF.